This T cell receptor beta chain was documented in a study of T cells in localized non-small cell lung cancer. The study, taken as a whole, reports: Uninvolved nearby lung showed the greatest T cell clonality, exceeding that found in tumor. Appearances in adjacent lung were noted for a median about 60 of the top 100 tumor clones. Heterogeneity cannot be ruled out, as sequencing used one tumor region only.

In its sample, this clone is medium-sized. Its antigen is not known. Sequencing used immunoSEQ multiplex PCR; TCRdb keeps in-frame clones, though not all of them. The sample records approximately 31,000 clones, about nine tenths being singletons. The germline V gene encodes CDR1 GTSNPN and CDR2 SVGIG (reference sequence). The CDR3 covers 13 residues. Trimming removed 3 bases at V and 3 bases at J, with 12 bases between. This chain links TRBV30 with TRBJ2-7; D is ambiguous. The TCR sequence derives from a man aged 40 to 69 with stage III lung adenocarcinoma. Sequences were derived from peripheral blood mononuclear cells, sampled before any cancer treatment. CDR3 coding DNA: TGTGCCTGGAGGGGTGAGTTACTCTACGAGCAGTACTTC. Translated, it gives CAWRGELLYEQYF.